Below, 3 T cell receptor beta chains from the same sample are listed, as sequenced in a study of PD-L1 blockade in urothelial cancer. Only in-frame clones appear in the TCRdb table, and some are missing; sequencing was by immunoSEQ multiplex PCR. The sample yields roughly 25,000 clones, almost 85% seen once. The specimen comprised PBMCs, sampled around atezolizumab (anti-PD-L1) treatment. These receptors all stem from a man aged 65 to 79 with urothelial cancer.

The rearrangement links TRBV5-4 to TRBJ1-2, with a tentative D call TRBD1 (5 bases). Germline V gene data show CDR1 as SGHNT and CDR2 as YYREEE (reference sequence). Trimming pared 4 bases from V and 6 bases from J, leaving 19 bases between. The length of the CDR3 is 15 residues. The CDR3 bases are TGTGCCAGCAGCCCGGGGGGGGGAGGGAGCCATGGCTACACCTTC. Translating gives CASSPGGGGSHGYTF. The full variable domain, rest sourced from reference TRBV5-4 and TRBJ1-2, is ETGVTQSPTHLIKTRGQQVTLRCSSQSGHNTVSWYQQALGQGPQFIFQYYREEENGRGNFPPRFSGLQFPNYSSELNVNALELDDSALYLCASSPGGGGSHGYTFGSGTRLTVV.

This sequence joins TRBV29-1 and TRBJ2-7; 9 positions agree with TRBD1. With V trimmed by 6 bases and J by 2 bases, 5 bases remained unmatched. Germline-derived CDR1 and CDR2 are SQVTM and ANQGSEA. The CDR3 is 13 amino acids. CDR3 DNA: TGCAGCGTACGACAGGGGGGGCCCTACGAGCAGTACTTC. Protein product: CSVRQGGPYEQYF.

J is TRBJ2-3 and V is TRBV5-6; 7 bases are a match to TRBD2. Trimming removed 0 bases from V and 1 base from J; junction bases left unmatched: 2. The CDR3 runs 15 residues. The V gene's germline CDR1 is SGHDT and CDR2 YYEEEE. CDR3 nucleotide sequence: TGTGCCAGCAGCTTGGGGGCGGGAGGCACAGATACGCAGTATTTT. Its translation: CASSLGAGGTDTQYF.